The T cell receptor beta chain described here comes from a study of T cells in Graves' hyperthyroidism and ophthalmopathy (dated 2019 in TCRdb). In the study overall: Peripheral blood samples were taken at initial diagnosis, before any treatment was given. Prospective prediction of ophthalmopathy was tested in an independent validation cohort of 18 to 20 hyperthyroidism patients and 15 to 17 patients who later progressed to ophthalmopathy. Once sampling was done, hyperthyroidism patients were given methimazole at a starting dose of 30 mg daily, whereas ophthalmopathy patients were given high-dose intravenous methylprednisolone. The roughly 100 discovery patients were randomly divided into training and test sets at a 7:3 ratio. The paper describes TCR Vbeta CDR3 sequencing of 135 peripheral blood samples, made up of about 40 ophthalmopathy patients, around 78 hyperthyroidism patients and roughly 17 progressor patients. In about 6 Graves' hyperthyroidism patients, the study also compared T-cell repertoires from thyroid tissue with T-cell repertoires from blood. TCR V-J signatures able to tell the groups apart were searched for in a discovery cohort of approximately 95 patients, of whom approximately 40 had Graves' ophthalmopathy and more than 55 had stable Graves' hyperthyroidism. The research as a whole found: No statistical method was used to set the sample size in advance, and investigators knew the group allocation. Most expanded thyroid clonotypes (frequency above 0.001) were also detected in blood, suggesting blood repertoires may reflect thyroid immune responses. In validation, progression to ophthalmopathy was predicted by the model with around 70% sensitivity and 72.22% specificity, a median of about 6 months before onset. A 13 V-J signature model separated ophthalmopathy from stable hyperthyroidism, with about 88% sensitivity and 81.08% specificity in cross-validation and 80%/75% in testing.

Ophthalmopathy patients had moderately to severely active disease, with a Clinical Activity Score of 3 or more, a NOSPECS grade of 4 or more, and a disease duration of less than 3 months. Exclusion was applied to patients with uncontrolled infections, other autoimmune diseases, pregnancy or lactation. Diagnoses were established on the basis of clinical symptoms, serum thyroxine and TRAb, thyroid ultrasound, and orbital computed tomography. PBMCs were separated from roughly 9.6 ml of fresh peripheral blood using Ficoll-Paque density gradient centrifugation. Total RNA was extracted with Trizol reagent, and quality was checked on an Agilent 2100 Bioanalyzer. Of note for this clonotype: The clone's antigen remains unknown. Base qualities are not provided; no much larger clone lies one nucleotide away.

The CDR3 sequence holds 16 residues, the cysteine and phenylalanine included. Only the CDR3 DNA is retained, 48 bases long and in frame from the first base. The germline V and J ends show losses of 5 bases and 2 bases respectively, and no gene match explains 6 bases of the junction. CDR1 and CDR2, per the germline V gene, are SGHAT and FQNNGV. The TCR beta CDR3 regions were amplified from the RNA transcripts. A first-round RT-PCR of the TCR CDR3 used the HTBI primer set with the Qiagen OneStep RT-PCR kit. A second multiplex PCR round built the libraries, followed by size selection and purification. The libraries were sequenced on an Illumina HiSeq2000 using paired-end 100 bp reads. Concerning the study's data processing: Raw data were processed with SOAPnuke, discarding reads with adapters, uncalled bases, mean Phred below 15, or no exact constant-primer or identifier match. High-quality paired reads were merged with COPE v1.2.5, and unique nucleotide sequences were defined as clonotypes. Clonotypes were aligned to IMGT TRBV, TRBD and TRBJ reference segments using MiTCR v1.1. The analysis was restricted to V-J combinations with a frequency above 0.0001, which together covered 99% to 99.2% of the repertoires. The TCS score was defined as F50 (clonal expansion) divided by E x V (chaos), with BLOSUM62-based TCRdist calculated between CDR3 peptides within each V-J. Welch's t-statistics and random forest reduced approximately 520 V-J features to roughly 13, which were used in a naive Bayes classifier (R e1071). TCRdb trimmed the raw reads at Q25, called clones with MiXCR and kept productive beta chains. Each CDR3 protein appears once, grouped with its most common genes and DNA. The V and J calls, along with clone size, are taken from TCRdb and not from the paper's own processing. For this sample the table gives around 600,000 distinct CDR3 sequences, of which approximately 15% were detected only once. The ten largest clones capture less than 9% of the sample.

The TCR comes from a woman under 30 with Graves' ophthalmopathy. Sequences were obtained from blood. The chain was built from TRBV11-2 and TRBJ2-7, and TRBD2 matches 13 of the central bases. The DNA sequence is TGTGCCAGCAGCCTGGGACTAGCGGGACCTCCCTACGAGCAGTACTTC. This encodes CASSLGLAGPPYEQYF.